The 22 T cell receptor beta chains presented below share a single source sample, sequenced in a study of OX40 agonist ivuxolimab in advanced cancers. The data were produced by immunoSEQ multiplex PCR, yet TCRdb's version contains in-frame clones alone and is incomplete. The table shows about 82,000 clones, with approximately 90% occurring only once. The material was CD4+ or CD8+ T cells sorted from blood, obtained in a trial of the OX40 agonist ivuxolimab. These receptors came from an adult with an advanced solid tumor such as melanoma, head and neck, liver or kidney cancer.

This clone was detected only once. The CDR3 is CASSLYRDNEKLFF. In DNA form, the CDR3 reads TGTGCCAGCAGCTTGTACAGGGATAATGAAAAACTGTTTTTT. The chain uses TRBV7-2 and TRBJ1-4; a possible D gene is TRBD1 (6 bases). Looked up from germline, CDR1 is SGHTA and CDR2 is FQGNSA. V shed 3 bases and J shed 4 bases, with 9 bases lying between them. The CDR3 consists of 14 residues.

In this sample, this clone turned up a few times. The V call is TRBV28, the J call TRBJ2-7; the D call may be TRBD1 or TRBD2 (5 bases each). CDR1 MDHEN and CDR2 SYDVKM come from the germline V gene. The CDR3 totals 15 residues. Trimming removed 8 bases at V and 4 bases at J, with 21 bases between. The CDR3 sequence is CASRTSGAANYEQYF. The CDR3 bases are TGTGCCAGCCGTACTTCCGGGGCGGCCAATTACGAGCAGTACTTC.

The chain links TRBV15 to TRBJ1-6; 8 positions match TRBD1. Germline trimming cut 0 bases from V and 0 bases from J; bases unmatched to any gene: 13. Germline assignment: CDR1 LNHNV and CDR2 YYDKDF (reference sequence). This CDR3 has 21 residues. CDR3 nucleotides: TGTGCCACCAGCAGAGATTGGTGGGACCCCGGGACAGGCTCCTATAATTCACCCCTCCACTTT. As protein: CATSRDWWDPGTGSYNSPLHF.

For the CDR3, the DNA is TGTGCCAGCACCAAGGGAAGGACAGGGAGAAACACCATATATTTT. This gives the protein CASTKGRTGRNTIYF. This chain connects TRBV6-5 to TRBJ1-3, with TRBD1 matching 8 bases. Trimming removed 7 bases from V and 5 bases from J; junction bases left unmatched: 10. Per the germline V gene, CDR1 is MNHEY and CDR2 is SVGAGI. The CDR3 totals 15 residues.

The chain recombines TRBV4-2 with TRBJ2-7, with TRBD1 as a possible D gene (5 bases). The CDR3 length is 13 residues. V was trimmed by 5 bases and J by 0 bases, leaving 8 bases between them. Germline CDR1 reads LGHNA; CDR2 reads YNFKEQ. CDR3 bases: TGTGCCAGCAGCGAAGGGGCCTCCTACGAGCAGTACTTC. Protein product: CASSEGASYEQYF.

DNA for the CDR3: TGTGCCAGCAGCTCCTCAGGCTGGTACCAAGAGACCCAGTACTTC. Protein sequence: CASSSSGWYQETQYF. This rearrangement joins TRBV5-4 to TRBJ2-5; no clear D. CDR1 and CDR2 (germline): SGHNT, YYREEE (reference sequence). V was cut by 3 bases and J by 0 bases, with 12 bases left in between. The CDR3 has 15 amino acids.

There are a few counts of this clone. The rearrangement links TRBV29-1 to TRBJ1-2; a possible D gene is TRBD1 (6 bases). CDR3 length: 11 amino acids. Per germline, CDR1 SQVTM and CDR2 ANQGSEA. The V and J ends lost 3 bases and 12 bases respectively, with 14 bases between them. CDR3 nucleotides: TGCAGCGTTGAGGAGGGACACCCAAACACCTTC. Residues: CSVEEGHPNTF.

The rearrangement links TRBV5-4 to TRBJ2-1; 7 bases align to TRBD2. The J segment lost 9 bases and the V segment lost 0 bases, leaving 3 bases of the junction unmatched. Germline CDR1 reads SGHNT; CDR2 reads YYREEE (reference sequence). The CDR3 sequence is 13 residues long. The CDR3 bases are TGTGCCAGCAGCTTGGGACTAGCTCCTGAGCAGTTCTTC. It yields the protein CASSLGLAPEQFF.

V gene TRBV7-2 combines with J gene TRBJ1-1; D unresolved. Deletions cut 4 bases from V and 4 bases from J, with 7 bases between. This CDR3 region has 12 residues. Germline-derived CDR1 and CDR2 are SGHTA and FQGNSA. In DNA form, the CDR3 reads TGTGCCAGCAGCTCCCGATTCACTGAAGCTTTCTTT. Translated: CASSSRFTEAFF.

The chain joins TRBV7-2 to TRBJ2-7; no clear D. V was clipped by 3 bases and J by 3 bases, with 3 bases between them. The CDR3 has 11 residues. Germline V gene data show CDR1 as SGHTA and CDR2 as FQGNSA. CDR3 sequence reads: CASSFDYEQYF. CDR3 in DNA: TGTGCCAGCAGCTTCGACTACGAGCAGTACTTC.

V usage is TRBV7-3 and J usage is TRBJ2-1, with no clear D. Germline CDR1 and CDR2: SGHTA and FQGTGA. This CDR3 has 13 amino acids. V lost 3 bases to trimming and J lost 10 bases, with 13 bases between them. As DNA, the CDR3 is TGTGCCAGCAGCTTTAGTTGGGATGAGGAGCAGTTCTTC. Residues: CASSFSWDEEQFF.

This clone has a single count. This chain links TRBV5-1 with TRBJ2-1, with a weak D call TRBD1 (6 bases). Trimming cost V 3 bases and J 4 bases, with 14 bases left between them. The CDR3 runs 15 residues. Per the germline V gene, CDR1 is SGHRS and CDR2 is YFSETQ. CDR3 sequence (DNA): TGCGCCAGCAGCTACACAGGGTTTACGTACAATGAGCAGTTCTTC. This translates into CASSYTGFTYNEQFF.

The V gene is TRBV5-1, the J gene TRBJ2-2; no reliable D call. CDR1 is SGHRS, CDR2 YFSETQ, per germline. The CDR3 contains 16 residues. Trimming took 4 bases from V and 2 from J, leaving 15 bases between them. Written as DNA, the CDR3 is TGCGCCAGCAGCCCCGGCCAGGCCGGAAACACCGGGGAGCTGTTTTTT. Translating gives CASSPGQAGNTGELFF.

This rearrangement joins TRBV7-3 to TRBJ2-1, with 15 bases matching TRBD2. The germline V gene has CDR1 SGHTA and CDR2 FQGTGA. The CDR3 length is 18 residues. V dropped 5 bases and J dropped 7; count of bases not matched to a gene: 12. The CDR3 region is CASSPGLAGGPGQNEQFF. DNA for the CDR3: TGTGCCAGCAGCCCCGGACTAGCGGGAGGGCCGGGGCAAAATGAGCAGTTCTTC.

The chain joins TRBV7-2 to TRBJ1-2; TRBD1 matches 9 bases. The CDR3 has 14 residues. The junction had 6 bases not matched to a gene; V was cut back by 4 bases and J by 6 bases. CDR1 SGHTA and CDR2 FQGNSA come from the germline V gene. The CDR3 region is CASSSDRGRNGYTF. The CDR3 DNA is TGTGCCAGCAGCTCGGACAGGGGAAGGAATGGCTACACCTTC.

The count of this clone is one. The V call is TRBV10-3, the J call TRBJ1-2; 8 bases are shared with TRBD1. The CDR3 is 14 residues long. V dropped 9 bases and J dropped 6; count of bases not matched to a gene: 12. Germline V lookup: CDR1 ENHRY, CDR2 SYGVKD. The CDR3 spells CAITNRQGRNGYTF. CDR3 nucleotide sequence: TGTGCCATTACTAACAGACAGGGGAGGAATGGCTACACCTTC.

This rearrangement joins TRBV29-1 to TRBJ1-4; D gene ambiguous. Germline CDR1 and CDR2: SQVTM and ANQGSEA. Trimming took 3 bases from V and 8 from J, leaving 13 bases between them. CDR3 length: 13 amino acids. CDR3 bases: TGCAGCGTTGACACGGCGGCTAGCGAAAAACTGTTTTTT. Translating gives CSVDTAASEKLFF. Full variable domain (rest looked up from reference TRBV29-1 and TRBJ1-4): SAVISQKPSRDICQRGTSLTIQCQVDSQVTMMFWYRQQPGQSLTLIATANQGSEATYESGFVIDKFPISRPNLTFSTLTVSNMSPEDSSIYLCSVDTAASEKLFFGSGTQLSVL.

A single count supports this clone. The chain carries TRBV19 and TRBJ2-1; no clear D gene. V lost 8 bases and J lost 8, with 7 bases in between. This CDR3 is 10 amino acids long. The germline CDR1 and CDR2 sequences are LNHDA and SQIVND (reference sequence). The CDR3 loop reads CASGFDEQFF. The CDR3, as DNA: TGTGCCAGTGGATTTGATGAGCAGTTCTTC.

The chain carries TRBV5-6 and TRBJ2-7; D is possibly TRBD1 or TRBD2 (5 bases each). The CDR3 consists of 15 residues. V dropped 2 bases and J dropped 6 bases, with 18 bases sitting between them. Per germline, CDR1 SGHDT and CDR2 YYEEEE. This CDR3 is CASSLSGTASTEQYF. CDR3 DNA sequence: TGTGCCAGCAGCTTATCGGGGACGGCCTCTACCGAGCAGTACTTC.

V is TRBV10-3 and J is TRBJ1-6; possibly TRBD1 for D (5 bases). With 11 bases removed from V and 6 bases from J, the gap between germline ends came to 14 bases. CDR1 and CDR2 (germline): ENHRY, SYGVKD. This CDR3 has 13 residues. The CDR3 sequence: CAARDASNSPLHF. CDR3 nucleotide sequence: TGTGCCGCAAGGGACGCCAGTAATTCACCCCTCCACTTT.

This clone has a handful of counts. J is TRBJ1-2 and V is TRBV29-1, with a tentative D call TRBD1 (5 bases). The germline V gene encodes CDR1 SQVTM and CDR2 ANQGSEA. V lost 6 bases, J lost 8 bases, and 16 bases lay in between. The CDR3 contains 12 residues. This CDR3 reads CSVTGTVEGYTF. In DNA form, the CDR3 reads TGCAGCGTAACCGGGACGGTGGAGGGCTACACCTTC.

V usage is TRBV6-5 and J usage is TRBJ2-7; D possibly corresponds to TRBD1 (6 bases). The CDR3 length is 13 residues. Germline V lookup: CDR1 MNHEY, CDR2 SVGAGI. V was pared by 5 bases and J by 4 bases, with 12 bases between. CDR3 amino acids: CASSPGTTYEQYF. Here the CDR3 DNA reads TGTGCCAGCAGTCCCGGGACAACATACGAGCAGTACTTC.